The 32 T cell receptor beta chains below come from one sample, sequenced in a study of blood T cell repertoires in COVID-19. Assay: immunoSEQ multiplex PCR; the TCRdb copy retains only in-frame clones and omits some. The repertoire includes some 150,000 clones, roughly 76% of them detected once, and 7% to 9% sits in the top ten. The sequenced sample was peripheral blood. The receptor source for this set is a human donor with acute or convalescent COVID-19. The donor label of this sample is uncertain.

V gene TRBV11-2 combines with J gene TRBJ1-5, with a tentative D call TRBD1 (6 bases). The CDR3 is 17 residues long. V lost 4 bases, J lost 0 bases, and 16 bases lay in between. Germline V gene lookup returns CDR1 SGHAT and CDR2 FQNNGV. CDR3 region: CASSSGVGHFSNQPQHF. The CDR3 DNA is TGTGCCAGCAGCTCCGGGGTGGGACACTTTAGCAATCAGCCCCAGCATTTT.

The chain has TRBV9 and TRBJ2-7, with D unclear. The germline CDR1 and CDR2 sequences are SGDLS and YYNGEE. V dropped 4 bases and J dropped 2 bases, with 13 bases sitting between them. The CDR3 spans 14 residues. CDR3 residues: CASSPRAMPYEQYF. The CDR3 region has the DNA TGTGCCAGCAGCCCCCGCGCCATGCCCTACGAGCAGTACTTC.

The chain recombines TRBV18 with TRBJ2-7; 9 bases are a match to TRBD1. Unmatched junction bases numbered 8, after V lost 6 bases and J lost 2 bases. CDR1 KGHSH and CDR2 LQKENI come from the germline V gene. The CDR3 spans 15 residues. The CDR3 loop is CASSRGQGTTYEQYF. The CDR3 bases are TGTGCCAGCTCCCGCGGACAGGGGACCACCTACGAGCAGTACTTC.

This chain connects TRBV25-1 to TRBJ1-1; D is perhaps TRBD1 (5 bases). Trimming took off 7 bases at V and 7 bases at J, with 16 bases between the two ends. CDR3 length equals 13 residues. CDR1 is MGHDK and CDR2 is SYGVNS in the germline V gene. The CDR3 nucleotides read TGTGCCAGCACCCACCTGGGGGGGGATGAAGCTTTCTTT. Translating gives CASTHLGGDEAFF.

CDR3 in DNA: TGTGCCAGCAGAGGACTAGCGGGAACCGTCTCCTACAATGAGCAGTTCTTC. This encodes CASRGLAGTVSYNEQFF. The chain couples TRBV5-6 to TRBJ2-1; 12 bases fit TRBD2. The CDR3 is made up of 17 amino acids. Germline V gives CDR1 SGHDT, CDR2 YYEEEE. V shed 5 bases and J 0 bases; nucleotides not matched to a gene: 6.

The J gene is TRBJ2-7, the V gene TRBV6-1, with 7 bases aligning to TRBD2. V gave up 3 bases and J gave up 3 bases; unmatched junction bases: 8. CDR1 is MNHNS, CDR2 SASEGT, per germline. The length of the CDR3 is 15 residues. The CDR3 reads CASSDPGLHLYEQYV. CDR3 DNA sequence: TGTGCCAGCAGTGACCCGGGACTACATCTCTACGAGCAGTACGTC.

The CDR3 bases are TGTGCCAGCTCACCGATCTACACGGGGTCTGGAGAGACCCAGTACTTC. The encoded protein is CASSPIYTGSGETQYF. The rearrangement links TRBV18 to TRBJ2-5; D possibly corresponds to TRBD2 (5 bases). CDR1 and CDR2 (germline): KGHSH, LQKENI. The V end lost 3 bases, the J end lost 4 bases, and 18 bases lay between the germline ends. CDR3 size: 16 residues.

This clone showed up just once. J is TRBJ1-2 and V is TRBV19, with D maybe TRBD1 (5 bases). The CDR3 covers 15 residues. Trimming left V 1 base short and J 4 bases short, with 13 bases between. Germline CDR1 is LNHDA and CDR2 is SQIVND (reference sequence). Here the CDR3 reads CASSIGSAGGYGYTF. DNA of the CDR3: TGTGCCAGTAGTATAGGGTCGGCGGGGGGCTATGGCTACACCTTC.

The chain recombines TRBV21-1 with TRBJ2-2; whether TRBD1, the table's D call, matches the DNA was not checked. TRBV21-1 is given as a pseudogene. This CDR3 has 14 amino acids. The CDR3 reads CASSIDRADGELFF. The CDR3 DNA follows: TGTGCCAGCAGCATAGACAGGGCCGACGGGGAGCTGTTTTTT.

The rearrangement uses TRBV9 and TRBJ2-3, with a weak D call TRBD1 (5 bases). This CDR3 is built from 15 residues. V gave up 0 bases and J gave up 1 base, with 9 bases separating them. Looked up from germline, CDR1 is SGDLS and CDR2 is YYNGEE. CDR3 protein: CASSVGQGGTDTQYF. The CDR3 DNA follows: TGTGCCAGCAGCGTAGGGCAGGGCGGCACAGATACGCAGTATTTT.

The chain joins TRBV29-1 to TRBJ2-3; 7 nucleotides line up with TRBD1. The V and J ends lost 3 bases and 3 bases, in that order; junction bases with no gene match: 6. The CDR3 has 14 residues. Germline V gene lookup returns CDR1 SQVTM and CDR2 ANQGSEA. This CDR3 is CSVDGRRGTDTQYF. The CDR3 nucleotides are TGCAGCGTTGATGGTCGCAGGGGGACAGATACGCAGTATTTT.

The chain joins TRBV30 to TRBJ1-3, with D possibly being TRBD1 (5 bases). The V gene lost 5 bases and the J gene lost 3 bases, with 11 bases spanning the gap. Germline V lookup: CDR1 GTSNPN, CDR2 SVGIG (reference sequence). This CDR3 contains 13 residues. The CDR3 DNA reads TGTGCCTGGGGGACGGGAGTTGGAAACACCATATATTTT. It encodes CAWGTGVGNTIYF.

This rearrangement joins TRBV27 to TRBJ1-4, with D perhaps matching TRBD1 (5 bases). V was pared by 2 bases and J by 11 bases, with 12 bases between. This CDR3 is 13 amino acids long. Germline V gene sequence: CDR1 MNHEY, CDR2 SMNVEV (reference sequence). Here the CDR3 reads CASSLRRDGKLFF. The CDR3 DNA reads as TGTGCCAGCAGTTTAAGGAGGGACGGGAAACTGTTTTTT.

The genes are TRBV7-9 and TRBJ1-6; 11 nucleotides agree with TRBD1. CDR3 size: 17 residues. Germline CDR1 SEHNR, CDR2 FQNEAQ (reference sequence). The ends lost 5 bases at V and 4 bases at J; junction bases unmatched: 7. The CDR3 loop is CASSAWTGGRYNSPLHF. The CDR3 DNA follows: TGTGCCAGCAGCGCATGGACAGGGGGCAGGTATAATTCACCCCTCCACTTT.

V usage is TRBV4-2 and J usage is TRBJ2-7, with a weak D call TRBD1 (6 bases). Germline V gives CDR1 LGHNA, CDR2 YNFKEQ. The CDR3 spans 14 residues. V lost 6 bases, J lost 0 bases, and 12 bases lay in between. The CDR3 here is CASSHRESSYEQYF. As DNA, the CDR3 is TGTGCCAGCAGTCACAGGGAGAGCTCCTACGAGCAGTACTTC.

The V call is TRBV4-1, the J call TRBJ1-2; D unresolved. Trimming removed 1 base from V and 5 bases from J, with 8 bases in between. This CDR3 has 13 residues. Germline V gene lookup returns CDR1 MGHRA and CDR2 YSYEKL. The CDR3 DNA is TGCGCCAGCAGCCAAGGCAGGTCGTATGGCTACACCTTC. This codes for CASSQGRSYGYTF.

As DNA, the CDR3 is TGTGCCAGCAATAACAGGGGTGGCACTGAAGCTTTCTTT. Translated, it gives CASNNRGGTEAFF. This chain links TRBV6-5 with TRBJ1-1; 7 nucleotides align to TRBD1. The CDR3 is 13 amino acids. The germline gives CDR1 MNHEY, CDR2 SVGAGI. V shed 7 bases and J 4 bases; nucleotides not matched to a gene: 6.

CDR3 loop: CASSLNSQGVQETQYF. The CDR3 DNA follows: TGCGCCAGCAGCTTGAATTCACAGGGGGTCCAAGAGACCCAGTACTTC. V and J are TRBV5-1 and TRBJ2-5; 8 bases are a match to TRBD1. Per germline, CDR1 SGHRS and CDR2 YFSETQ. The CDR3 length is 16 residues. Trimming at V came to 1 base and at J to 1 base, leaving 6 bases not matched to a gene. Based on the CDR3 plus reference TRBV5-1 and TRBJ2-5, the full variable domain is KAGVTQTPRYLIKTRGQQVTLSCSPISGHRSVSWYQQTPGQGLQFLFEYFSETQRNKGNFPGRFSGRQFSNSRSEMNVSTLELGDSALYLCASSLNSQGVQETQYFGPGTRLLVL.

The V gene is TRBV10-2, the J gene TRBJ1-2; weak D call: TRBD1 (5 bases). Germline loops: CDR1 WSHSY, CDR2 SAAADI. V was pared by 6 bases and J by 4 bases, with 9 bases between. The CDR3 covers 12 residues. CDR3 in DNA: TGCGCCAGCAGGACGCAGGGCTATGGCTACACCTTC. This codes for CASRTQGYGYTF.

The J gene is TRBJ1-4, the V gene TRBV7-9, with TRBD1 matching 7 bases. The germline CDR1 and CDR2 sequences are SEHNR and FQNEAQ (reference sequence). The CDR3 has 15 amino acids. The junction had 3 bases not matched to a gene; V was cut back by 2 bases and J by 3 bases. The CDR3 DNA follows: TGTGCCAGCAGCTTAAAGGGGGCGTCTAATGAAAAACTGTTTTTT. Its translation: CASSLKGASNEKLFF.

This CDR3 reads CASSSSGGNNSPLHF. In DNA, the CDR3 is TGTGCCAGCAGTTCCTCCGGGGGGAATAATTCACCCCTCCACTTT. The V and J genes are TRBV6-5 and TRBJ1-6; D is perhaps TRBD1 (5 bases). Germline values: CDR1 MNHEY, CDR2 SVGAGI. V was trimmed by 4 bases and J by 5 bases, leaving 12 bases between them. The CDR3 covers 15 residues.

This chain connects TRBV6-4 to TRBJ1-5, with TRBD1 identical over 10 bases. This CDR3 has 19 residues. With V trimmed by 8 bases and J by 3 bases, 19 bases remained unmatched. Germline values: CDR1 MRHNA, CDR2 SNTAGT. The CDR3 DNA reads TGTGCCAGCGTGAGCCCCAACGAAGAGGGACAGGGGAACAATCAGCCCCAGCATTTT. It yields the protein CASVSPNEEGQGNNQPQHF.

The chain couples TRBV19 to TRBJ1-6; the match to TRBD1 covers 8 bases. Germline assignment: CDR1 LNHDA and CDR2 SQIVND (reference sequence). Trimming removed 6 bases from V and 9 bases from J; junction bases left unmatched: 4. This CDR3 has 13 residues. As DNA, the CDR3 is TGTGCCAGTAGACGGGACAGGACTTCACCCCTCCACTTT. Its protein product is CASRRDRTSPLHF.

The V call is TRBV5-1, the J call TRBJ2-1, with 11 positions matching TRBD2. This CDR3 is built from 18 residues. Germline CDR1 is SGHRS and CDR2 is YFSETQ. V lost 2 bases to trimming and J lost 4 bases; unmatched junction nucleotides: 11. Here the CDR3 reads CASSLELLAGAAYNEQFF. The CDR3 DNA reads TGCGCCAGCAGCTTAGAATTACTAGCGGGGGCTGCATACAATGAGCAGTTCTTC. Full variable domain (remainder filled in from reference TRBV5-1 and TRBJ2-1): KAGVTQTPRYLIKTRGQQVTLSCSPISGHRSVSWYQQTPGQGLQFLFEYFSETQRNKGNFPGRFSGRQFSNSRSEMNVSTLELGDSALYLCASSLELLAGAAYNEQFFGPGTRLTVL.

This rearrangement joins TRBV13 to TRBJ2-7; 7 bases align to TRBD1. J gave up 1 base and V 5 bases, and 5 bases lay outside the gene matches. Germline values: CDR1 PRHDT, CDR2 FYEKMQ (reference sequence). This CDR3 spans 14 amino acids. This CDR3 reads CASSVRTGSYEQYF. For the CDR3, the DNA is TGTGCCAGCAGCGTACGGACAGGTTCCTACGAGCAGTACTTC.

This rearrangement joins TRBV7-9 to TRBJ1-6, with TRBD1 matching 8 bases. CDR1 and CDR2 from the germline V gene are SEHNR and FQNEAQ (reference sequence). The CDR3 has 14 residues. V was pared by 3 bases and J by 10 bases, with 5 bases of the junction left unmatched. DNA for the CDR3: TGTGCCAGCAGCTTCCAGGGGGCGCGATCACCCCTCCACTTT. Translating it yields CASSFQGARSPLHF.

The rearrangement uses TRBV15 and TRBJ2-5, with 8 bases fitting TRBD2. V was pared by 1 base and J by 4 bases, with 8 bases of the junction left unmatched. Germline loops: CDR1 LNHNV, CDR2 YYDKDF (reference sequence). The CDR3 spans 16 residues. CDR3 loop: CATSRGTGGPGETQYF. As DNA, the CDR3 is TGTGCCACCAGCAGAGGTACGGGGGGGCCCGGAGAGACCCAGTACTTC. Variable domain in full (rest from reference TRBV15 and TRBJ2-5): DAMVIQNPRYQVTQFGKPVTLSCSQTLNHNVMYWYQQKSSQAPKLLFHYYDKDFNNEADTPDNFQSRRPNTSFCFLDIRSPGLGDTAMYLCATSRGTGGPGETQYFGPGTRLLVL.

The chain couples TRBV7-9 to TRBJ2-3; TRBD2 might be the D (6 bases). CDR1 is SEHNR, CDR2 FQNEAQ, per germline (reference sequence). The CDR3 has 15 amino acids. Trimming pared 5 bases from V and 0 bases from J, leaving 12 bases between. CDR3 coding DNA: TGTGCCAGCAGCCCAGCGGGTGCTAGCACAGATACGCAGTATTTT. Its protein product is CASSPAGASTDTQYF.

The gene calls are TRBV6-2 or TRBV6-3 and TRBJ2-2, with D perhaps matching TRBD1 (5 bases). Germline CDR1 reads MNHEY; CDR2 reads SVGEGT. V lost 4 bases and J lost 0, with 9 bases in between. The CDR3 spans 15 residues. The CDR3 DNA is TGTGCCAGCAGTTCCAGGACACCGAACACCGGGGAGCTGTTTTTT. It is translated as CASSSRTPNTGELFF.

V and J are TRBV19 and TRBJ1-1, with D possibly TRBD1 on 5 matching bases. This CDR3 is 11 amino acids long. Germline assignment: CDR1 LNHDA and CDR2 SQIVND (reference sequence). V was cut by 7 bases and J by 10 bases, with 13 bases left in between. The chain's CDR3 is CASKDVGGAFF. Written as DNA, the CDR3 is TGTGCCAGTAAAGACGTCGGGGGAGCTTTCTTT.

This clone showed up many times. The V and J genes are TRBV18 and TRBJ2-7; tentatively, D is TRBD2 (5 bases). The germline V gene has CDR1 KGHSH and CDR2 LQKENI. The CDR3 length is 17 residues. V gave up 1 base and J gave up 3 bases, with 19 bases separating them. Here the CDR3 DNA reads TGTGCCAGCTCACCACGGTCTGGGTCAGCGGTCGTCTACGAGCAGTACTTC. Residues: CASSPRSGSAVVYEQYF.

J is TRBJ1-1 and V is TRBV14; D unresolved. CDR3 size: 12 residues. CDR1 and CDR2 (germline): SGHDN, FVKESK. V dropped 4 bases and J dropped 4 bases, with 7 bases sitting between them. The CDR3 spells CASSPGSTEAFF. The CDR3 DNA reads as TGTGCCAGCAGCCCTGGCTCCACTGAAGCTTTCTTT.